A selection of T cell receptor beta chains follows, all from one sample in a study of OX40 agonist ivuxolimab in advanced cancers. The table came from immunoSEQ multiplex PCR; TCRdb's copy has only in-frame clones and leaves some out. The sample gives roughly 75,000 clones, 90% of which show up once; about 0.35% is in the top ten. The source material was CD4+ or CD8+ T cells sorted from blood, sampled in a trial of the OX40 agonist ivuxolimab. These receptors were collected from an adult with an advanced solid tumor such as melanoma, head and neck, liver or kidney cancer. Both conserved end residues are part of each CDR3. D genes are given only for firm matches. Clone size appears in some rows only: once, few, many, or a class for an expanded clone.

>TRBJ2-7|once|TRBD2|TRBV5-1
CASRTGTGGSRSYEQYF
TGCGCCAGCAGAACTGGGACGGGAGGGTCCCGTTCCTACGAGCAGTACTTC
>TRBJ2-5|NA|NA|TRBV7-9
CASSLEGITQETQYF
TGTGCCAGCAGCTTAGAAGGCATAACCCAAGAGACCCAGTACTTC
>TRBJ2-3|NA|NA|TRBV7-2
CASSSVGLGTDTQYF
TGTGCCAGCAGCTCCGTCGGGCTGGGGACAGATACGCAGTATTTT
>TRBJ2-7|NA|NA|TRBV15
CATSRLQGTPPYEQYF
TGTGCCACCAGCAGACTACAGGGTACACCCCCCTACGAGCAGTACTTC
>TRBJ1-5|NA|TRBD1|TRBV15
CATSSPRGQGIQPQHF
TGTGCCACCAGCAGTCCCCGGGGACAGGGTATTCAGCCCCAGCATTTT
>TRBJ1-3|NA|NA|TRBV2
CASSEGVMAGNTIYF
TGTGCCAGCAGTGAGGGGGTAATGGCTGGAAACACCATATATTTT
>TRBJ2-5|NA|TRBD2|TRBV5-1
CASRALERGSQETQYF
TGCGCCAGCAGGGCTCTCGAGCGGGGGTCCCAAGAGACCCAGTACTTC
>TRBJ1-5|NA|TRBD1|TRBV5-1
CASSSTTGDNQPQHF
TGCGCCAGCAGCTCAACGACAGGGGACAATCAGCCCCAGCATTTT
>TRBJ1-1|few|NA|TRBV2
CASNSAGNTEAFF
TGTGCCAGCAACTCCGCGGGGAACACTGAAGCTTTCTTT
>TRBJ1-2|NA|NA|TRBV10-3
CAISDSGSSGYTF
TGTGCCATCAGTGACTCCGGTAGCTCTGGCTACACCTTC
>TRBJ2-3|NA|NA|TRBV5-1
CASSLQGPSDTQYF
TGCGCCAGCAGCTTACAGGGACCCTCGGATACGCAGTATTTT
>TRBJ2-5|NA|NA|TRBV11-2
CASSLVGETQYF
TGTGCCAGCAGCTTAGTTGGGGAGACCCAGTACTTC
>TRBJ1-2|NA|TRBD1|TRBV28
CASSWTGGGYTF
TGTGCCAGCAGTTGGACAGGGGGAGGCTACACCTTC
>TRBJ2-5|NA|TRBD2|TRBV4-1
CASSQDPRLAGGGETQYF
TGCGCCAGCAGCCAAGATCCCCGACTAGCGGGAGGGGGAGAGACCCAGTACTTC
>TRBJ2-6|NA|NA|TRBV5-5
CASSLVWATGANVLTF
TGTGCCAGCAGCTTGGTCTGGGCTACTGGGGCCAACGTCCTGACTTTC
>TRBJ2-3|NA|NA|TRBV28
CASRVVVDTQYF
TGTGCCAGCAGAGTGGTTGTGGATACGCAGTATTTT
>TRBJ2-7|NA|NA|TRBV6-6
CASSPGLPLYEQYF
TGTGCCAGCAGTCCCGGGCTCCCCCTCTACGAGCAGTACTTC
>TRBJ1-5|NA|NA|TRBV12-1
CASSSGGQGMGVVDGCNQPQHF
TGTGCCAGCAGCTCTGGGGGACAGGGAATGGGGGTGGTAGACGGCTGCAATCAGCCCCAGCATTTT
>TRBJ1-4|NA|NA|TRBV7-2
CASTNRDFNEKLFF
TGTGCCAGCACCAACCGGGATTTTAATGAAAAACTGTTTTTT
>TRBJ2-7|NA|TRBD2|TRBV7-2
CASSLGLAGGLYEQYF
TGTGCCAGCAGCTTGGGACTAGCGGGTGGTCTTTACGAGCAGTACTTC
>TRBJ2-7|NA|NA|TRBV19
CASSNSDGHEQYF
TGTGCCAGTAGTAACAGCGACGGACACGAGCAGTACTTC
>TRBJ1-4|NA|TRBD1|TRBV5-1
CASSWAGGREKLFF
TGCGCCAGCAGCTGGGCAGGGGGCAGAGAAAAACTGTTTTTT
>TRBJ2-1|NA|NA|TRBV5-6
CASSLVDNEQFF
TGTGCCAGCAGCTTGGTAGACAATGAGCAGTTCTTC
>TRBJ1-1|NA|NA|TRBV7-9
CASSLASGGVFTEAFF
TGTGCCAGCAGCTTAGCGAGCGGCGGCGTATTCACTGAAGCTTTCTTT
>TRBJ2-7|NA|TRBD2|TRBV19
CASSTSGTSFYEQYF
TGTGCCAGTAGTACTTCCGGGACTAGCTTTTACGAGCAGTACTTC
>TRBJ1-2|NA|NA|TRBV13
CASSHSVGFYGYTF
TGTGCCAGCAGCCATTCGGTGGGCTTCTATGGCTACACCTTC
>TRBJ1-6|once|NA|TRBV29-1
CSVVIGNSPLHF
TGCAGCGTGGTTATAGGCAATTCACCCCTCCACTTT
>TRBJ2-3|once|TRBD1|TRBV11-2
CASSRNPTGEDTQYF
TGTGCCAGCAGCCGCAACCCTACAGGGGAAGATACGCAGTATTTT
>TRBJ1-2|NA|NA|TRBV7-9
CASSLAQDRELYGYTF
TGTGCCAGCAGCTTAGCGCAGGACAGAGAACTCTATGGCTACACCTTC
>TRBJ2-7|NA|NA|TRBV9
CASSVGAETYEQYF
TGTGCCAGCAGCGTAGGCGCAGAGACGTACGAGCAGTACTTC
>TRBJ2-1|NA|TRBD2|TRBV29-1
CSVPRGLAVGEQFF
TGCAGCGTTCCGCGGGGACTAGCGGTGGGAGAGCAGTTCTTC
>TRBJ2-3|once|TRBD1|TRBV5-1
CASSFEGAGDTQYF
TGCGCCAGCAGCTTTGAGGGGGCTGGAGATACGCAGTATTTT
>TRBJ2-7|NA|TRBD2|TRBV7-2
CASSYSSGTNYEQYF
TGTGCCAGCAGCTATTCTAGCGGGACAAACTACGAGCAGTACTTC
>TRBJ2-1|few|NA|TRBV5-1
CASTLGTSYNEQFF
TGCGCCAGCACTTTGGGGACGTCCTACAATGAGCAGTTCTTC
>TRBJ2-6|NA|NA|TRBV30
CAWSVRQEYSGANVLTF
TGTGCCTGGAGTGTAAGGCAGGAATACTCTGGGGCCAACGTCCTGACTTTC
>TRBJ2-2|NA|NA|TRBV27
CASSHKLLPTGGELFF
TGTGCCAGCAGCCATAAACTCCTACCGACAGGCGGGGAGCTGTTTTTT
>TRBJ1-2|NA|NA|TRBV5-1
CASSLTDRGYTF
TGCGCCAGCAGCTTAACTGACAGAGGCTACACCTTC
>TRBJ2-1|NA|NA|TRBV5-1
CASSLVTGFNNEQFF
TGCGCCAGCAGCTTGGTAACAGGGTTCAACAATGAGCAGTTCTTC
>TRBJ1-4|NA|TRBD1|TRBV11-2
CASSLVRGSNEKLFF
TGTGCCAGCAGCTTAGTCAGGGGGTCTAATGAAAAACTGTTTTTT
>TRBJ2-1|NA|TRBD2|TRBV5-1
CASSVGTSGIEEQFF
TGCGCCAGCAGCGTAGGGACTAGCGGGATAGAAGAGCAGTTCTTC
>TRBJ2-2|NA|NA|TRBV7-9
CASEIRGDTGELFF
TGTGCCAGCGAAATCAGGGGGGACACCGGGGAGCTGTTTTTT
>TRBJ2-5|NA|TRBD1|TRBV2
CASTGGGETQYF
TGTGCCAGCACAGGGGGCGGGGAGACCCAGTACTTC
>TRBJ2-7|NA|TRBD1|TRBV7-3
CASSFDRGPYEQYF
TGTGCCAGCAGTTTCGACAGGGGACCCTACGAGCAGTACTTC
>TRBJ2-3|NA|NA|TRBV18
CASSPLGWDTQYF
TGTGCCAGCTCACCACTCGGGTGGGATACGCAGTATTTT
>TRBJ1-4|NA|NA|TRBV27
CASRLRGNEKLFF
TGTGCCAGCAGACTAAGGGGAAATGAAAAACTGTTTTTT
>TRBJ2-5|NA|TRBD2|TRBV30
CAWSPLAGVETQYF
TGTGCCTGGAGTCCACTAGCGGGAGTTGAGACCCAGTACTTC
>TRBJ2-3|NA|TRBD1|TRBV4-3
CASSQDMGENRGSSTDTQYF
TGCGCCAGCAGCCAAGATATGGGGGAAAACAGGGGTTCTAGCACAGATACGCAGTATTTT
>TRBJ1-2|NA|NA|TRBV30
CAWSLQEGYGYTF
TGTGCCTGGAGCCTACAGGAAGGCTATGGCTACACCTTC
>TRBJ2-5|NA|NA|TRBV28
CASSGKEETQYF
TGTGCCAGCTCGGGCAAGGAAGAGACCCAGTACTTC
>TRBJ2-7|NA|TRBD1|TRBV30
CAWRPNRGGQYF
TGTGCCTGGAGGCCGAACAGGGGTGGGCAGTACTTC
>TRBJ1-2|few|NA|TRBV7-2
CASSPIGQGSYGYTF
TGTGCCAGCAGCCCGATAGGGCAGGGGAGCTATGGCTACACCTTC
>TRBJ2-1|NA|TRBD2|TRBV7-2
CASSLVFAGETEQFF
TGTGCCAGCAGCTTAGTGTTTGCGGGAGAGACTGAGCAGTTCTTC
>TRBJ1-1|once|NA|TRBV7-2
CASSYEQGRAFF
TGTGCCAGCAGCTACGAACAGGGTCGAGCTTTCTTT
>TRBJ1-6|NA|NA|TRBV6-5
CASTKLGAGDSPLHF
TGTGCCAGCACCAAACTGGGGGCCGGGGATTCACCCCTCCACTTT
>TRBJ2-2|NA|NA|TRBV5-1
CASSRGQNTGELFF
TGCGCCAGCAGCCGGGGGCAGAACACCGGGGAGCTGTTTTTT
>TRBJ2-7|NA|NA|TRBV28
CASSLQSSYEQYF
TGTGCCAGCAGTTTACAGTCTTCCTACGAGCAGTACTTC
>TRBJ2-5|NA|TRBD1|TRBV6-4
CASTQGAQYF
TGTGCCAGCACACAGGGGGCCCAGTACTTC